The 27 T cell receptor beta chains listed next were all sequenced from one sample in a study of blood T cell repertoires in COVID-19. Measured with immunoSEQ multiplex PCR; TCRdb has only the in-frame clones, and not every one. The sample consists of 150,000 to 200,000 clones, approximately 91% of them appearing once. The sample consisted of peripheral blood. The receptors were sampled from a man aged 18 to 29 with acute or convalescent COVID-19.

CDR3 in amino acids: CASSLQGYTEAFF. The CDR3 DNA follows: TGTGCCAGCTCACTTCAGGGTTACACTGAAGCTTTCTTT. The chain joins TRBV18 to TRBJ1-1; possibly TRBD1 for D (5 bases). CDR3 size: 13 residues. The V gene lost 4 bases and the J gene lost 3 bases, with 9 bases spanning the gap. From germline, CDR1 is KGHSH and CDR2 LQKENI.

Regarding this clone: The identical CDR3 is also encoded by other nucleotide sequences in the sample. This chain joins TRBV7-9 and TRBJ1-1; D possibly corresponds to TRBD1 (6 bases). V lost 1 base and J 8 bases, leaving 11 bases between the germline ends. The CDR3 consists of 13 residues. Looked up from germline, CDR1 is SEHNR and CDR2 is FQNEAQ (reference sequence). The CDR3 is CASSLEGGAEAFF. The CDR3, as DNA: TGTGCCAGCAGCTTAGAAGGGGGGGCCGAAGCTTTCTTT.

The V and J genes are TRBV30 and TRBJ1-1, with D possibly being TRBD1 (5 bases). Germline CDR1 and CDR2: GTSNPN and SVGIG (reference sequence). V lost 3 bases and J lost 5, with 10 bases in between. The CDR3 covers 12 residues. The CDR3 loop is CAWRRQQTEAFF. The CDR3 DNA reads TGTGCCTGGAGGCGACAGCAAACTGAAGCTTTCTTT.

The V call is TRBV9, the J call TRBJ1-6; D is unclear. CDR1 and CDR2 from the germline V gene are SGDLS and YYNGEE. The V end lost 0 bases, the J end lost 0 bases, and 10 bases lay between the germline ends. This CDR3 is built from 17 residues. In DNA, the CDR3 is TGTGCCAGCAGCGTAGCCCCGGGAAGCTCCTATAATTCACCCCTCCACTTT. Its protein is CASSVAPGSSYNSPLHF.

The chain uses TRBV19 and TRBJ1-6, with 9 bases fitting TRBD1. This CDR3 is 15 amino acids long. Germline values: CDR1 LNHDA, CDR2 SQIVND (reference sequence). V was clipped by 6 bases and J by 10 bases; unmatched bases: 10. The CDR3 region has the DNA TGTGCCAGTAGCCGACACGGGACAGGGCGCTCACCCCTCCACTTT. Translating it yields CASSRHGTGRSPLHF.

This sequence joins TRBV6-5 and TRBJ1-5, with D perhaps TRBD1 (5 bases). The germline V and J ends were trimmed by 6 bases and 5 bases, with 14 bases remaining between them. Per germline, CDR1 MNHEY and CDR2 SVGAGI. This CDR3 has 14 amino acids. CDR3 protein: CASSHDSDHQPQHF. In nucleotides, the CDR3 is TGTGCCAGCAGCCACGACAGCGACCATCAGCCCCAGCATTTT.

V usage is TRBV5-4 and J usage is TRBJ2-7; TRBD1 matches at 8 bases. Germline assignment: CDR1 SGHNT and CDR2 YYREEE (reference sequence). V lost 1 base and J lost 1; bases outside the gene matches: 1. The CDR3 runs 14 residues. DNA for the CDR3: TGTGCCAGCAGCTTGCGACAGGGGTCCTACGAGCAGTACTTC. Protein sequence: CASSLRQGSYEQYF.

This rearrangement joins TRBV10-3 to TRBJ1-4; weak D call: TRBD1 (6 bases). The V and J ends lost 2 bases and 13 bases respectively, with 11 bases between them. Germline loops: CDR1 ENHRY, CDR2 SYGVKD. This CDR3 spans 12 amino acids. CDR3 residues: CAISEGKDRLFF. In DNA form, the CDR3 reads TGTGCCATCAGTGAGGGGAAGGACAGACTGTTTTTT.

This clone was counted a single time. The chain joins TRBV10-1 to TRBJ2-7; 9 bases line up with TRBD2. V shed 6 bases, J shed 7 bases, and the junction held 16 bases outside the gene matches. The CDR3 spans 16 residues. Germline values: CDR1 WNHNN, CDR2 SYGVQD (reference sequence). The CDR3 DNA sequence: TGCGCCAGCAGCAAAAGGGGAGTAGCGGGGGCATCTGAGCAGTACTTC. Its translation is CASSKRGVAGASEQYF.

The CDR3 sequence is CASSELLSGSFETNYGYTF. DNA for the CDR3: TGTGCCAGCAGTGAACTCTTATCAGGATCGTTCGAAACCAACTATGGCTACACCTTC. J is TRBJ1-2 and V is TRBV6-1; D remains unclear. Between the trimmed V and J ends, which lost 2 bases and 2 bases, there was a span of 24 bases. The V gene's germline CDR1 is MNHNS and CDR2 SASEGT. The CDR3 loop spans 19 amino acids.

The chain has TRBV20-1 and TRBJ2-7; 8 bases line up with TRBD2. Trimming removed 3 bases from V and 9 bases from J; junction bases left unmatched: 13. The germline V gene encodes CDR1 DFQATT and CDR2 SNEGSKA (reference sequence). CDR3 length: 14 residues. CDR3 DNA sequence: TGCAGTGCTAGTCTCCCGGGGGGGCCGGAGGTGCAGTACTTC. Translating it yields CSASLPGGPEVQYF.

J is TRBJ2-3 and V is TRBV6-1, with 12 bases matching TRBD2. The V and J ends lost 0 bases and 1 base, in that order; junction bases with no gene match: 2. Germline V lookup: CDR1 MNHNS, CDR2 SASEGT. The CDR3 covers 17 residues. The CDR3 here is CASSEALAGGGTDTQYF. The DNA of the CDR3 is TGTGCCAGCAGTGAAGCTCTAGCGGGAGGGGGCACAGATACGCAGTATTTT.

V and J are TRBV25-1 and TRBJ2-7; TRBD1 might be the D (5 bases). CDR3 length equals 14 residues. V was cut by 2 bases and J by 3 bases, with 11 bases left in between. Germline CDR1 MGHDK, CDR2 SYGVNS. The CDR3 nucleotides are TGTGCCAGCAGTGAACCAGGGCCCCTCTACGAGCAGTACTTC. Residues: CASSEPGPLYEQYF.

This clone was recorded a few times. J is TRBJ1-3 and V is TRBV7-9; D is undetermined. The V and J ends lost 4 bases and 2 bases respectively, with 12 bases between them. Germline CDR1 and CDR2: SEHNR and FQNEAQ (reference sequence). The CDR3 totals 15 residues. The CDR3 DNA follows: TGTGCCAGCAGCTCAATTTGGGGAGCTGGAAACACCATATATTTT. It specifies CASSSIWGAGNTIYF.

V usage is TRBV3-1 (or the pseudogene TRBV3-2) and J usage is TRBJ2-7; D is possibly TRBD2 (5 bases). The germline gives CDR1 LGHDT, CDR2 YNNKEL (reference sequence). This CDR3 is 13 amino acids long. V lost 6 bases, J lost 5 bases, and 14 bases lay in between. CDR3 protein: CASRPTRSHEQYF. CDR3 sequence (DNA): TGTGCCAGCAGGCCTACTAGAAGCCACGAGCAGTACTTC.

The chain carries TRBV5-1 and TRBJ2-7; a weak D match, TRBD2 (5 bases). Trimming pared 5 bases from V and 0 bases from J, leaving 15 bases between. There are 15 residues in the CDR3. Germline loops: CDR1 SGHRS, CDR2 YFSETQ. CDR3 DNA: TGCGCCAGCAGGAAAACGACGGGGAGCTCCTACGAGCAGTACTTC. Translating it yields CASRKTTGSSYEQYF.

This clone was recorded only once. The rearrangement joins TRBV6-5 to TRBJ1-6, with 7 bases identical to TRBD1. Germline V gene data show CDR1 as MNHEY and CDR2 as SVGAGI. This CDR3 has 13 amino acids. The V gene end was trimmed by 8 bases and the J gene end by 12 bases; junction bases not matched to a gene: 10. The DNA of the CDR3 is TGTGCCAGCCGGGGACAGTTCCTTGGACCCCTCCACTTT. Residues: CASRGQFLGPLHF.

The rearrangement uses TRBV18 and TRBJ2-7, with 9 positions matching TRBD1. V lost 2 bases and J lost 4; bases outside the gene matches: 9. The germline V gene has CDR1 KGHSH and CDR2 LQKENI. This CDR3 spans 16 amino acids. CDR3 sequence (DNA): TGTGCCAGCTCACCAGGATCCAGGACAGGGGTTTACGAGCAGTACTTC. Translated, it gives CASSPGSRTGVYEQYF.

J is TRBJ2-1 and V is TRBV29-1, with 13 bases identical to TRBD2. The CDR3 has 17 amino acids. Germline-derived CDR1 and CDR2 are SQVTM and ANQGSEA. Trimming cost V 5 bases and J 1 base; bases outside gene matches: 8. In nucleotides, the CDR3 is TGCAGCGTTCGACTAGCGGGAGGCGTAGGGTCCTACAATGAGCAGTTCTTC. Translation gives CSVRLAGGVGSYNEQFF.

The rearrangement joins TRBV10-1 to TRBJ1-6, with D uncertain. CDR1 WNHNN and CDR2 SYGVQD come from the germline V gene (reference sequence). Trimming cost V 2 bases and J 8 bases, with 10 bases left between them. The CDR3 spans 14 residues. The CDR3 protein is CASSEREPYSPLHF. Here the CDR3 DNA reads TGCGCCAGCAGTGAGCGGGAGCCGTATTCACCCCTCCACTTT.

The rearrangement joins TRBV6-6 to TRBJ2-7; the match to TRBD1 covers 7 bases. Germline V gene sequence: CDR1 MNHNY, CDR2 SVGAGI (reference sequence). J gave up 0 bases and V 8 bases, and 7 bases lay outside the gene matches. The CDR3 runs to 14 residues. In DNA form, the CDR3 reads TGTGCCAGCGGCTGGACAGGATCCTCCTACGAGCAGTACTTC. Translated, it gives CASGWTGSSYEQYF.

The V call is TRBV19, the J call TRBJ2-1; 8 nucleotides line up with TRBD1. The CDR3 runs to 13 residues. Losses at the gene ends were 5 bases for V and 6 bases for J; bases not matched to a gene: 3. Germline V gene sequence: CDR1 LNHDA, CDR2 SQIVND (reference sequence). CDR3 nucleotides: TGTGCCAGTAGTGCCACAGGGGGCAATGAGCAGTTCTTC. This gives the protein CASSATGGNEQFF.

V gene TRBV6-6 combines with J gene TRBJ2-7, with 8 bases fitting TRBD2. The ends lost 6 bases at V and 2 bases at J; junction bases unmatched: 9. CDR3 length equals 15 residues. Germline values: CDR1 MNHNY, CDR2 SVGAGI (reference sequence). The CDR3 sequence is CASRDLAGGPYEQYF. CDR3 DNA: TGTGCCAGCAGAGATCTCGCGGGAGGACCCTACGAGCAGTACTTC.

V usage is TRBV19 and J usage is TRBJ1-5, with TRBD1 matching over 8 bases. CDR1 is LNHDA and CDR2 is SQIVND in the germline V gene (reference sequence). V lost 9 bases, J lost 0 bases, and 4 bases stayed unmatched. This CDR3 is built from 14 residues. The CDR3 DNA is TGTGCCAGCGACAGGGGCCCTAGCAATCAGCCCCAGCATTTT. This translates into CASDRGPSNQPQHF.

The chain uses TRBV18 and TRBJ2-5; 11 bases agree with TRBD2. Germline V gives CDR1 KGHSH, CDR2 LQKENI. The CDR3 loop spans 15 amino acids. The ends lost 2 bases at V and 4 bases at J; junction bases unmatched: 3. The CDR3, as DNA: TGTGCCAGCTCACCAACACTAGCGGGAGCAGAGACCCAGTACTTC. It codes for CASSPTLAGAETQYF.

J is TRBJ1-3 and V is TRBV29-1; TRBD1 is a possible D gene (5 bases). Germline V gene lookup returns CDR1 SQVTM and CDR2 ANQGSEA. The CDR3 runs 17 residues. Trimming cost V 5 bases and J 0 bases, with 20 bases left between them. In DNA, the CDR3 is TGCAGCGTTTTCATGGGGCAGGCCTTACTCTCTGGAAACACCATATATTTT. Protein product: CSVFMGQALLSGNTIYF.

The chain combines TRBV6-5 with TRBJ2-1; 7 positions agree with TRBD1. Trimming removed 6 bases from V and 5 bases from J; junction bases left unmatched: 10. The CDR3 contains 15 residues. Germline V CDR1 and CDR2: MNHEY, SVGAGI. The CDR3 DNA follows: TGTGCCAGCAGCTTGACCGGGACAGCGGACAATGAGCAGTTCTTC. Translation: CASSLTGTADNEQFF.